This entry concerns a single T cell receptor beta chain. The CDR3 sequence is 17 residues long. The V end lost 5 bases, the J end lost 0 bases, and 18 bases lay between the germline ends. CDR1 and CDR2 (germline): SGDLS, YYNGEE. The data derive from a study of blood T cell repertoires in COVID-19. As for the study in general: Sites across the United States, Italy and Spain contributed samples from acute and convalescent COVID-19.

In the original workflow: How many nucleated cells were present was estimated from reference gene primer amplification. The protocol was immunoSEQ multiplex PCR, while the TCRdb copy is restricted to in-frame clones and leaves out a portion. That table gives V, J and clone size, and the DNA gave D and trimming. The sample consists of 390,000 or so clones, 80% to 90% of them appearing once. Patients of the Seattle cohort, enrolled during active infection, were followed longitudinally. The sequence was collected from a woman younger than 45 with COVID-19, enrolled during active disease. V usage is TRBV9 and J usage is TRBJ2-1, with TRBD1 as a possible D gene (5 bases). Sequenced input: peripheral blood. CDR3 protein: CASSPQGSFLSYNEQFF. In DNA, the CDR3 is TGTGCCAGCAGTCCTCAGGGTTCCTTCCTCTCCTACAATGAGCAGTTCTTC. The full variable domain, its missing parts supplied by reference TRBV9 and TRBJ2-1, is DSGVTQTPKHLITATGQRVTLRCSPRSGDLSVYWYQQSLDQGLQFLIQYYNGEERAKGNILERFSAQQFPDLHSELNLSSLELGDSALYFCASSPQGSFLSYNEQFFGPGTRLTVL.